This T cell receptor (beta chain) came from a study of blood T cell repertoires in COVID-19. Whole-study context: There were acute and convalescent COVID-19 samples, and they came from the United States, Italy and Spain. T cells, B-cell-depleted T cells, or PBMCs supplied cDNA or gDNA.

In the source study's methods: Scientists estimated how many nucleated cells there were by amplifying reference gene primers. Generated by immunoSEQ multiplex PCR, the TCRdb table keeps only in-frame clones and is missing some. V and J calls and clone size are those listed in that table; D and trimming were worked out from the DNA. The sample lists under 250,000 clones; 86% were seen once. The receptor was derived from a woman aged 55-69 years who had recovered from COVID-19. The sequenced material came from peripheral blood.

The CDR3 nucleotides are TGTGCCAGCAGCGGGCGACTAGCGGGGGGGCCAGATACGCAGTATTTT. Amino acid sequence: CASSGRLAGGPDTQYF. The V and J genes are TRBV7-2 and TRBJ2-3, with 14 nucleotides matching TRBD2. The CDR3 loop spans 16 amino acids. Germline lookup yields CDR1 SGHTA and CDR2 FQGNSA. V was pared by 5 bases and J by 4 bases, with 5 bases of the junction left unmatched.